This T cell receptor (beta chain) originates from a study of blood T cell repertoires in COVID-19. Profiling relied on immunoSEQ multiplex PCR, and the TCRdb table lists in-frame clones only, not all of them. The profile shows 130,000 to 150,000 clones, around 77% of them singletons. Trimming cost V 7 bases and J 2 bases; bases outside gene matches: 13. This CDR3 comprises 15 residues. The germline CDR1 and CDR2 sequences are SQVTM and ANQGSEA. The chain links TRBV29-1 to TRBJ2-7; 8 positions match TRBD1. This clonotype was sampled from a man aged 45-65 years with active or convalescent COVID-19. Sequencing was done on a sample of peripheral blood. CDR3 DNA: TGCAGCGCCGGCTCAGGAGGGACAGGAGCCTACGAGCAGTACTTC. It encodes CSAGSGGTGAYEQYF.